Below are 5 T cell receptor beta chains sequenced from a single sample in a study of PD-L1 blockade in urothelial cancer. Time point specified: peripheral blood 6 weeks after treatment start. Libraries were prepared by immunoSEQ multiplex PCR; TCRdb keeps only in-frame clonotypes and omits some of them. The sample gives roughly 30,000 clones, roughly 87% of which show up once; 8% is in the top ten. The source material was PBMCs, sampled around atezolizumab (anti-PD-L1) treatment. All receptors derive from a man older than 75 with urothelial cancer.

The chain has TRBV27 and TRBJ2-5; no reliable D call. The J call is doubtful: the DNA matches TRBJ2-7 better. The CDR3 is 11 amino acids. Germline-derived CDR1 and CDR2 are MNHEY and SMNVEV (reference sequence). CDR3 amino acids: CAMVSPCEQYF. In DNA, the CDR3 is TGTGCCATGGTTTCCCCCTGCGAGCAGTACTTC.

The rearrangement uses TRBV5-6 and TRBJ2-3; tentatively, D is TRBD2 (6 bases). V was cut by 5 bases and J by 6 bases, with 10 bases left in between. Germline V gene sequence: CDR1 SGHDT, CDR2 YYEEEE. The CDR3 runs to 12 residues. DNA for the CDR3: TGTGCCAGCAGGCGGGGACGGGATACGCAGTATTTT. As protein: CASRRGRDTQYF.

The sample holds one count of this clone. The chain is built from TRBV6-5 and TRBJ1-1, with D perhaps matching TRBD1 (5 bases). V lost 7 bases to trimming and J lost 0 bases, with 15 bases between them. CDR1 is MNHEY, CDR2 SVGAGI, per germline. This CDR3 region has 15 residues. CDR3: CASKPLGALNTEAFF. For the CDR3, the DNA is TGTGCCAGCAAGCCCCTAGGGGCTTTGAACACTGAAGCTTTCTTT.

The chain carries TRBV4-1 and TRBJ1-4; 7 bases are a match to TRBD1. The V gene end was trimmed by 0 bases and the J gene end by 4 bases; junction bases not matched to a gene: 11. The CDR3 covers 18 residues. The V gene's germline CDR1 is MGHRA and CDR2 YSYEKL. The CDR3 nucleotides are TGCGCCAGCAGCCAAGAAAGGAGGACAGGTGGGGTTAATGAAAAACTGTTTTTT. This sequence encodes CASSQERRTGGVNEKLFF.

The chain combines TRBV19 with TRBJ1-5; D remains unclear. The CDR3 covers 14 residues. CDR1 LNHDA and CDR2 SQIVND come from the germline V gene (reference sequence). V was pared by 4 bases and J by 7 bases, with 14 bases between. This chain's CDR3 is CASSRREGGQPQHF. In DNA form, the CDR3 reads TGTGCCAGTAGTAGAAGGGAGGGCGGACAGCCCCAGCATTTT.